The 31 T cell receptor beta chains below come from one sample, sequenced in a study of blood T cell repertoires in COVID-19. Produced via immunoSEQ multiplex PCR; TCRdb's table is partial and in-frame only. The sample carries about 81,000 clones, around 90% recorded once. Specimen: peripheral blood. These receptor sequences come from a woman older than 75 with acute or convalescent COVID-19.

The CDR3 region is CATGDNTEAFF. CDR3 in DNA: TGTGCGACAGGGGACAACACTGAAGCTTTCTTT. This chain links TRBV10-3 with TRBJ1-1, with 8 bases matching TRBD1. The CDR3 totals 11 residues. CDR1 ENHRY and CDR2 SYGVKD come from the germline V gene.

The chain recombines TRBV7-2 with TRBJ1-4; 9 nucleotides line up with TRBD1. The CDR3 consists of 16 residues. Trimming took 5 bases from V and 4 from J; bases not matched to a gene: 8. Germline V gene sequence: CDR1 SGHTA, CDR2 FQGNSA. This CDR3 reads CASSPDPGQGNEKLFF. In DNA form, the CDR3 reads TGTGCCAGCAGCCCCGACCCGGGACAGGGTAATGAAAAACTGTTTTTT.

In its sample, this clone was seen a few times. CDR3 region: CASSRDSEKETQYF. The DNA for the CDR3 is TGTGCCAGCAGCAGAGACAGTGAGAAAGAGACCCAGTACTTC. The V call is TRBV9, the J call TRBJ2-5; D possibly corresponds to TRBD1 (5 bases). The V end lost 4 bases, the J end lost 3 bases, and 13 bases lay between the germline ends. This CDR3 is 14 amino acids long. From germline, CDR1 is SGDLS and CDR2 YYNGEE.

The V call is TRBV6-6, the J call TRBJ2-3; D not resolved. CDR3 length: 14 residues. Germline V gene data show CDR1 as MNHNY and CDR2 as SVGAGI (reference sequence). The V end lost 6 bases, the J end lost 4 bases, and 14 bases lay between the germline ends. The CDR3 reads CASRMKLDSDTQYF. For the CDR3, the DNA is TGTGCCAGCAGAATGAAACTTGATTCAGATACGCAGTATTTT.

DNA for the CDR3: TGTGCCAGCAGCCACAGAGCCCTGAACACTGAAGCTTTCTTT. The encoded protein is CASSHRALNTEAFF. V and J are TRBV13 and TRBJ1-1; no firm D call. The germline V gene has CDR1 PRHDT and CDR2 FYEKMQ (reference sequence). Trimming removed 5 bases at V and 0 bases at J, with 10 bases between. The CDR3 totals 14 residues.

The gene calls are TRBV7-8 and TRBJ1-1; tentative D call: TRBD1 (5 bases). The CDR3 sequence is 14 residues long. Looked up from germline, CDR1 is SGHVS and CDR2 is FQNEAQ. Trimming left V 2 bases short and J 2 bases short, with 9 bases between. The CDR3 DNA reads as TGTGCCAGCAGCTTATTCCAGGGTAACACTGAAGCTTTCTTT. Translating gives CASSLFQGNTEAFF.

The genes are TRBV6-1 and TRBJ1-3, with D maybe TRBD1 (6 bases). CDR3 size: 16 residues. Germline loops: CDR1 MNHNS, CDR2 SASEGT. Trimming took off 4 bases at V and 1 base at J, with 14 bases between the two ends. The CDR3 sequence: CASSARPTGSGNTIYF. In nucleotides, the CDR3 is TGTGCCAGCAGTGCGCGACCCACAGGGTCTGGAAACACCATATATTTT.

The chain employs TRBV19 and TRBJ2-2; 12 positions match TRBD2. This CDR3 is built from 16 residues. The V gene's germline CDR1 is LNHDA and CDR2 SQIVND (reference sequence). V was clipped by 5 bases and J by 7 bases; unmatched bases: 8. DNA of the CDR3: TGTGCCAGTAGTCCCCGACTAGCGGGAGTAGGCGGGGAGCTGTTTTTT. Translating gives CASSPRLAGVGGELFF.

This clone is a singleton in its sample. The gene calls are TRBV19 and TRBJ1-1; D unresolved. Deletions cut 1 base from V and 2 bases from J, with 11 bases between. The CDR3 extends over 15 amino acids. CDR1 LNHDA and CDR2 SQIVND come from the germline V gene (reference sequence). The CDR3: CASSIVGTPNTEAFF. In nucleotides, the CDR3 is TGTGCCAGTAGTATAGTGGGCACCCCAAACACTGAAGCTTTCTTT.

V and J are TRBV29-1 and TRBJ2-3; the match to TRBD2 covers 8 bases. This CDR3 region has 20 residues. V trimming: 8 bases; J trimming: 1 base; junction bases outside the gene matches: 26. Per germline, CDR1 SQVTM and CDR2 ANQGSEA. The CDR3 DNA reads as TGCAGCTTCCAATCGGAGGGCAGGATCAGCGGGAGTCGAGGCACAGATACGCAGTATTTT. Translation gives CSFQSEGRISGSRGTDTQYF.

This clone appeared a single time. This chain links TRBV19 with TRBJ2-3; weak D call: TRBD2 (5 bases). CDR1 and CDR2 (germline): LNHDA, SQIVND (reference sequence). Trimming left V 1 base short and J 7 bases short, with 9 bases between. There are 13 residues in the CDR3. Written as DNA, the CDR3 is TGTGCCAGTAGTATAGTGGGAGAAAATACGCAGTATTTT. Amino acid sequence: CASSIVGENTQYF.

The CDR3 reads CASRPWGTEKETQYF. CDR3 DNA sequence: TGTGCCAGCAGACCTTGGGGGACAGAGAAAGAGACCCAGTACTTC. The chain links TRBV5-4 to TRBJ2-5, with 7 positions matching TRBD1. The ends lost 5 bases at V and 3 bases at J; junction bases unmatched: 10. CDR3 size: 15 residues. CDR1 SGHNT and CDR2 YYREEE come from the germline V gene (reference sequence).

The chain has TRBV6-5 and TRBJ2-7; TRBD1 agrees at 10 bases. J gave up 1 base and V 6 bases, and 6 bases lay outside the gene matches. The CDR3 has 15 residues. Germline V gives CDR1 MNHEY, CDR2 SVGAGI. The CDR3 region has the DNA TGTGCCAGCAGGAAGACGGGACAGGGGTCCTACGAGCAGTACTTC. Protein product: CASRKTGQGSYEQYF.

This clone was observed once. This chain connects TRBV4-2 to TRBJ2-2; 9 nucleotides align to TRBD2. CDR3 length: 18 amino acids. CDR1 and CDR2 from the germline V gene are LGHNA and YNFKEQ. V trimming: 4 bases; J trimming: 8 bases; junction bases outside the gene matches: 17. CDR3 in amino acids: CASSRSPGLAGSKGELFF. In DNA form, the CDR3 reads TGTGCCAGCAGCCGCTCCCCGGGTCTAGCGGGAAGTAAGGGGGAGCTGTTTTTT.

The rearrangement joins TRBV7-3 to TRBJ2-2; 7 bases align to TRBD2. Germline V lookup: CDR1 SGHTA, CDR2 FQGTGA. CDR3 length: 15 residues. Trimming removed 6 bases from V and 0 bases from J; junction bases left unmatched: 4. CDR3 DNA sequence: TGTGCCAGCAGGCCAGCGGGGTCGAACACCGGGGAGCTGTTTTTT. It encodes CASRPAGSNTGELFF.

The chain recombines TRBV30 with TRBJ2-7, with D possibly TRBD2 on 6 matching bases. CDR3 length: 15 amino acids. The germline V and J ends were trimmed by 4 bases and 0 bases, with 16 bases remaining between them. Germline V lookup: CDR1 GTSNPN, CDR2 SVGIG (reference sequence). CDR3 DNA sequence: TGTGCCTGGACCGCCCCTCTAGCGACCTCCTACGAGCAGTACTTC. Its protein is CAWTAPLATSYEQYF.

The chain recombines TRBV27 with TRBJ1-5; D possibly corresponds to TRBD1 (6 bases). This CDR3 has 13 residues. In germline, CDR1 is MNHEY, CDR2 SMNVEV (reference sequence). Trimming removed 2 bases from V and 6 bases from J, with 8 bases in between. The CDR3 DNA follows: TGTGCCAGCAGTTTAAACAGGGCTCAGCCCCAGCATTTT. It is translated as CASSLNRAQPQHF.

The chain joins TRBV2 to TRBJ1-2; no firm D call. The CDR3 consists of 12 residues. Germline V gene lookup returns CDR1 SNHLY and CDR2 FYNNEI. V lost 6 bases, J lost 4 bases, and 9 bases lay in between. Written as DNA, the CDR3 is TGTGCCAGCAGGGAGGGCACCTATGGCTACACCTTC. Its translation: CASREGTYGYTF. The full variable domain, rest sourced from reference TRBV2 and TRBJ1-2, is EPEVTQTPSHQVTQMGQEVILRCVPISNHLYFYWYRQILGQKVEFLVSFYNNEISEKSEIFDDQFSVERPDGSNFTLKIRSTKLEDSAMYFCASREGTYGYTFGSGTRLTVV.

This clone occurred once. The chain combines TRBV11-2 with TRBJ2-4, with D possibly being TRBD2 (5 bases). The CDR3 loop spans 14 amino acids. CDR1 is SGHAT and CDR2 is FQNNGV in the germline V gene. V shed 1 base and J shed 6 bases, with 10 bases lying between them. This CDR3 reads CASSLAGSLNIQYF. The CDR3 DNA reads TGTGCCAGCAGCTTAGCGGGATCATTAAACATTCAGTACTTC. The full variable domain, with the rest looked up from reference TRBV11-2 and TRBJ2-4, is EAGVAQSPRYKIIEKRQSVAFWCNPISGHATLYWYQQILGQGPKLLIQFQNNGVVDDSQLPKDRFSAERLKGVDSTLKIQPAKLEDSAVYLCASSLAGSLNIQYFGAGTRLSVL.

V gene TRBV2 combines with J gene TRBJ1-5; D may be TRBD1 (5 bases). Germline V gives CDR1 SNHLY, CDR2 FYNNEI. V dropped 7 bases and J dropped 0 bases, with 16 bases sitting between them. The CDR3 has 16 residues. This CDR3 reads CASMQGPNLSNQPQHF. CDR3 bases: TGTGCCAGCATGCAGGGCCCCAACCTTAGCAATCAGCCCCAGCATTTT.

The chain carries TRBV3-1 (or the pseudogene TRBV3-2) and TRBJ2-3, with TRBD2 matching 7 bases. V gave up 0 bases and J gave up 4 bases; unmatched junction bases: 4. Germline CDR1 is LGHDT and CDR2 is YNNKEL (reference sequence). The CDR3 runs 15 residues. The CDR3: CASSQERGDSDTQYF. The CDR3 DNA follows: TGTGCCAGCAGCCAAGAACGGGGGGACTCAGATACGCAGTATTTT.

This chain joins TRBV19 and TRBJ2-1; the D gene is possibly TRBD2 (6 bases). Germline lookup yields CDR1 LNHDA and CDR2 SQIVND (reference sequence). The CDR3 is made up of 12 amino acids. Trimming removed 3 bases from V and 9 bases from J, with 9 bases in between. The CDR3 nucleotides are TGTGCCAGTAGTATTGAGGGAGGTGAGCAGTTCTTC. Translating gives CASSIEGGEQFF.

The V gene is TRBV9, the J gene TRBJ2-3, with 8 bases that match TRBD1. V lost 4 bases, J lost 2 bases, and 9 bases stayed unmatched. Looked up from germline, CDR1 is SGDLS and CDR2 is YYNGEE. This CDR3 is built from 16 residues. This CDR3 reads CASSPGDRSNTDTQYF. CDR3 in DNA: TGTGCCAGCAGCCCCGGGGACAGGTCCAACACAGATACGCAGTATTTT. Using reference TRBV9 and TRBJ2-3 for the parts outside the CDR3, the full variable domain is DSGVTQTPKHLITATGQRVTLRCSPRSGDLSVYWYQQSLDQGLQFLIQYYNGEERAKGNILERFSAQQFPDLHSELNLSSLELGDSALYFCASSPGDRSNTDTQYFGPGTRLTVL.

This clone is medium-sized (0.01 to 0.1%) by share. The chain couples TRBV12-3 or TRBV12-4 to TRBJ2-5, with D perhaps matching TRBD2 (5 bases). V was shortened by 9 bases and J by 5 bases, with 7 bases between the two germline ends. The CDR3 length is 10 residues. CDR3 loop: CARPGETQYF. The CDR3 DNA sequence: TGTGCCAGACCGGGGGAGACCCAGTACTTC.

This chain links TRBV18 with TRBJ2-7; 7 bases line up with TRBD1. After removal of 2 bases from V and 5 bases from J, the junction contained 12 bases not matched to a gene. The CDR3 has 16 amino acids. Germline V lookup: CDR1 KGHSH, CDR2 LQKENI. For the CDR3, the DNA is TGTGCCAGCTCACCAGTTACCTTAACAGGGGACAACGAGCAGTACTTC. It codes for CASSPVTLTGDNEQYF.

The V gene is TRBV7-3, the J gene TRBJ2-5; tentative D call: TRBD2 (5 bases). Germline CDR1 reads SGHTA; CDR2 reads FQGTGA. CDR3 length: 15 residues. Trimming left V 1 base short and J 4 bases short, with 13 bases between. CDR3 residues: CASSLNAGPGETQYF. The CDR3 DNA reads TGTGCCAGCAGCTTAAATGCGGGCCCTGGAGAGACCCAGTACTTC.

The J gene is TRBJ2-2, the V gene TRBV5-4; 9 bases match TRBD1. Germline CDR1 and CDR2: SGHNT and YYREEE (reference sequence). After removal of 4 bases from V and 1 base from J, the junction contained 5 bases not matched to a gene. The CDR3 has 16 amino acids. CDR3 in amino acids: CASSRTGALNTGELFF. CDR3 in DNA: TGTGCCAGCAGCAGGACAGGGGCCCTGAACACCGGGGAGCTGTTTTTT.

On this clone: The sample contains more than one DNA sequence encoding this CDR3. This chain uses TRBV7-2 with TRBJ1-2; tentatively, D is TRBD1 (6 bases). Germline assignment: CDR1 SGHTA and CDR2 FQGNSA. This CDR3 region has 14 residues. V lost 5 bases and J lost 8, with 18 bases in between. The CDR3 nucleotides read TGTGCCAGCAGCCCAAGGGGGGGTCGGGGGGGCTACACCTTC. Its translation is CASSPRGGRGGYTF.

This chain connects TRBV21-1 to TRBJ1-6; no check of the table's D call, TRBD1, against the DNA was made. TRBV21-1 is a recognized pseudogene. The CDR3 totals 13 residues. The DNA for the CDR3 is TGTGCCAGCAGCAAAGGGGCCGGCTCACCCCTCCACTTT. It is translated as CASSKGAGSPLHF.

This sequence joins TRBV4-2 and TRBJ1-6; weak D call: TRBD1 (6 bases). The CDR3 spans 15 residues. Trimming left V 4 bases short and J 1 base short, with 8 bases between. Germline CDR1 LGHNA, CDR2 YNFKEQ. CDR3 DNA: TGTGCCAGCAGCCGGGACAAGTCCTATAATTCACCCCTCCACTTT. This gives the protein CASSRDKSYNSPLHF.

The rearrangement joins TRBV27 to TRBJ2-7; 7 positions match TRBD1. V was pared by 2 bases and J by 3 bases, with 4 bases of the junction left unmatched. This CDR3 comprises 14 residues. The germline CDR1 and CDR2 sequences are MNHEY and SMNVEV (reference sequence). In nucleotides, the CDR3 is TGTGCCAGCAGTTTAGAGGGACAGTACTACGAGCAGTACTTC. The encoded protein is CASSLEGQYYEQYF.